These 15 T cell receptor beta chains originate from one sample sequenced in a study of control samples from healthy donors and cancer patients. TCRdb's table, derived via immunoSEQ multiplex PCR, lists solely in-frame clones and lacks some. The table records about 28,000 clones, 91% of them present only once. The sample comprised PBMCs. The receptors originated from a man aged 50 or older with lung cancer.

This chain joins TRBV27 and TRBJ2-2; D tentatively reads TRBD1 or TRBD2 (5 bases each). This CDR3 contains 15 residues. The germline V gene has CDR1 MNHEY and CDR2 SMNVEV (reference sequence). V was clipped by 3 bases and J by 5 bases, with 13 bases between them. The CDR3 sequence is CASSLGTVNTGELFF. CDR3 nucleotide sequence: TGTGCCAGCAGTTTGGGGACCGTGAATACCGGGGAGCTGTTTTTT.

V gene TRBV4-3 combines with J gene TRBJ2-1; unclear D gene. CDR1 is LGHNA and CDR2 is YSLEER in the germline V gene. V was cut by 3 bases and J by 2 bases, with 17 bases left in between. This CDR3 is built from 17 residues. The CDR3 loop reads CASSQEQPGVAYNEQFF. CDR3 DNA: TGCGCCAGCAGCCAGGAACAGCCAGGAGTCGCCTACAATGAGCAGTTCTTC.

This clone was seen only once. The chain joins TRBV7-2 to TRBJ2-1; 9 bases fit TRBD2. This CDR3 is built from 16 residues. Germline trimming cut 0 bases from V and 4 bases from J; bases unmatched to any gene: 4. Germline V gives CDR1 SGHTA, CDR2 FQGNSA. CDR3 bases: TGTGCCAGCAGCTTAGCGTCTGCGGGGGGGTACAATGAGCAGTTCTTC. Protein sequence: CASSLASAGGYNEQFF.

This clone was picked up one time. The gene calls are TRBV18 and TRBJ1-1; 11 nucleotides line up with TRBD1. Germline assignment: CDR1 KGHSH and CDR2 LQKENI. CDR3 length: 16 residues. J lost 2 bases, V lost 1 base, and 3 bases had no gene match. Here the CDR3 reads CASSPLGTGGNTEAFF. The CDR3 DNA follows: TGTGCCAGCTCACCACTGGGGACAGGGGGAAACACTGAAGCTTTCTTT.

This chain links TRBV24-1 with TRBJ2-3, with unresolved D. CDR3 length: 14 residues. Between the trimmed V and J ends, which lost 4 bases and 6 bases, there was a span of 13 bases. Germline-derived CDR1 and CDR2 are KGHDR and SFDVKD. CDR3 sequence (DNA): TGTGCCACCAGTGACCCACATCCATCGGATACGCAGTATTTT. Translation: CATSDPHPSDTQYF.

The chain is built from TRBV7-3 and TRBJ1-1; no clear D gene. The V gene's germline CDR1 is SGHTA and CDR2 FQGTGA. V shed 4 bases and J shed 3 bases, with 9 bases lying between them. The CDR3 covers 13 residues. CDR3 protein: CASSYSGDTEAFF. For the CDR3, the DNA is TGTGCCAGCAGCTATAGTGGGGACACTGAAGCTTTCTTT.

The V call is TRBV11-2, the J call TRBJ1-6, with 7 bases lining up with TRBD1. Germline CDR1 and CDR2: SGHAT and FQNNGV. This CDR3 region has 16 residues. Unmatched junction bases numbered 4, after V lost 2 bases and J lost 3 bases. Here the CDR3 reads CASSLSGQVYNSPLHF. CDR3 DNA sequence: TGTGCCAGCAGCTTATCAGGACAGGTCTATAATTCACCCCTCCACTTT.

The V gene is TRBV10-1, the J gene TRBJ2-1, with no clear D. V was clipped by 0 bases and J by 6 bases, with 6 bases between them. This CDR3 has 13 amino acids. Per the germline V gene, CDR1 is WNHNN and CDR2 is SYGVQD (reference sequence). The CDR3 is CASSESYVNEQFF. The CDR3 coding sequence is TGCGCCAGCAGTGAGTCTTACGTCAATGAGCAGTTCTTC.

This clone was seen a handful of times. V usage is TRBV3-1 (or the pseudogene TRBV3-2) and J usage is TRBJ2-7; perhaps TRBD2 as D (5 bases). From germline, CDR1 is LGHDT and CDR2 YNNKEL (reference sequence). The CDR3 runs to 14 residues. The ends were cut back, 0 bases at V and 4 bases at J, with 10 bases in the middle. CDR3 sequence (DNA): TGTGCCAGCAGCCAAGAACGGCTAGCTTACGAGCAGTACTTC. This sequence encodes CASSQERLAYEQYF.

The chain is built from TRBV19 and TRBJ2-5; TRBD2 aligns across 10 bases. This CDR3 is 16 amino acids long. Per the germline V gene, CDR1 is LNHDA and CDR2 is SQIVND (reference sequence). Germline trimming cut 8 bases from V and 5 bases from J; bases unmatched to any gene: 14. The CDR3 DNA is TGTGCCAGTCAAGATTTGGCTAGCGGGGGAATGGAGACCCAGTACTTC. This translates into CASQDLASGGMETQYF.

The rearrangement joins TRBV6-6 to TRBJ1-5, with TRBD1 matching 8 bases. This CDR3 comprises 16 residues. Germline lookup yields CDR1 MNHNY and CDR2 SVGAGI (reference sequence). V shed 4 bases and J 0 bases; nucleotides not matched to a gene: 5. The CDR3 DNA follows: TGTGCCAGCAGTTTATGGACAGGGACTAGCAATCAGCCCCAGCATTTT. It is translated as CASSLWTGTSNQPQHF.

The V gene is TRBV5-4, the J gene TRBJ2-7; the match to TRBD1 covers 7 bases. With 4 bases clipped from V and 5 bases from J, the junction kept 6 bases outside the gene matches. The CDR3 contains 13 residues. Per germline, CDR1 SGHNT and CDR2 YYREEE (reference sequence). CDR3: CASSPRDSDEQYF. The CDR3 DNA reads as TGTGCCAGCAGCCCTAGGGACAGCGACGAGCAGTACTTC.

This clone has more than one count but fewer than ten. V and J are TRBV4-3 and TRBJ2-7, with 8 bases matching TRBD1. The CDR3 consists of 15 residues. The germline V gene encodes CDR1 LGHNA and CDR2 YSLEER. V dropped 4 bases and J dropped 4; count of bases not matched to a gene: 9. The CDR3 nucleotides read TGCGCCAGCAGCCTTAGGACAGGGCCCCCTTACGAGCAGTACTTC. It yields the protein CASSLRTGPPYEQYF.

The chain employs TRBV5-3 and TRBJ2-7; TRBD1 matches at 9 bases. TRBV5-3 carries the ORF label, with uncertain function. This CDR3 has 17 residues. With 0 bases clipped from V and 5 bases from J, the junction kept 12 bases outside the gene matches. CDR3 region: CARSLAGPGQGMNEQYF. CDR3 sequence (DNA): TGTGCCAGAAGCTTGGCCGGGCCGGGACAGGGAATGAACGAGCAGTACTTC.

The V call is TRBV5-6, the J call TRBJ2-1; D is unclear. Trimming removed 0 bases from V and 8 bases from J, with 9 bases in between. Per germline, CDR1 SGHDT and CDR2 YYEEEE. The CDR3 loop spans 13 amino acids. DNA of the CDR3: TGTGCCAGCAGCTTGGTGTACGTCGATGAGCAGTTCTTC. Protein: CASSLVYVDEQFF.